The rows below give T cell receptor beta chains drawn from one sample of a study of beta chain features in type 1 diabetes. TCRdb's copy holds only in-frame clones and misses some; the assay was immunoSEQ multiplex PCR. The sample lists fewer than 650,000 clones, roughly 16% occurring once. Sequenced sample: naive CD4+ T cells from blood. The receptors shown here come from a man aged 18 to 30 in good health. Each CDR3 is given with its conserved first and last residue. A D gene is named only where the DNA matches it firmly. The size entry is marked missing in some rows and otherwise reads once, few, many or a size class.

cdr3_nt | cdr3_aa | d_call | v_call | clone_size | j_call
TGTGCCAGCAGCCCCGGGACACAAGAAAAGCAGTTCTTC | CASSPGTQEKQFF | NA | TRBV28 | few | TRBJ2-1
TGTGCCAGCAGTGAAGACGGTGAATACGAGCAGTACTTC | CASSEDGEYEQYF | NA | TRBV25-1 | NA | TRBJ2-7
TGTGCCAGCAGCTTAAGGCTTGCGGGACAGCCTAATGGCTACACCTTC | CASSLRLAGQPNGYTF | TRBD1 | TRBV7-3 | NA | TRBJ1-2
TGTGCCAGCAGTGGACAGGGGGTATCTGGGGCCAACGTCCTGACTTTC | CASSGQGVSGANVLTF | TRBD1 | TRBV27 | NA | TRBJ2-6
TGTGCCTGGAGTTCACAGGGAAGAACTGAAGCTTTCTTT | CAWSSQGRTEAFF | NA | TRBV30 | few | TRBJ1-1
TGTGCCAGCTCACCAAACACTGAAGCTTTCTTT | CASSPNTEAFF | NA | TRBV18 | few | TRBJ1-1
TGTGCCATCAGTCCGGGACAGGGTTTAAAGAGTGGTAGTACAGATACGCAGTATTTT | CAISPGQGLKSGSTDTQYF | TRBD1 | TRBV10-3 | few | TRBJ2-3
TGCGCCAGCAGCCAAGTTGGGGTGGAATTGAATGGCTACACCTTC | CASSQVGVELNGYTF | NA | TRBV4-3 | NA | TRBJ1-2
TGTGCCAGCAGCGTACGACCTGGGGCGCGTCGGGAGCAGTACTTC | CASSVRPGARREQYF | NA | TRBV9 | once | TRBJ2-7
TGTGCCAGCAGCATAAACGGGAATCAAGAGACCCAGTACTTC | CASSINGNQETQYF | NA | TRBV7-2 | few | TRBJ2-5
TGTGCCAGCAGCCAGGTTGGGCCAGCAGCCAGGGCTGAAGCTTTCTTT | CASSQVGPAARAEAFF | NA | TRBV2 | NA | TRBJ1-1
TGTGCCAGCAGTTTGTCGGGGACTGAAGCTTTCTTT | CASSLSGTEAFF | NA | TRBV28 | NA | TRBJ1-1
TGTGCCAGCAGCTACTCAGGGGTGGATGGCTACACCTTC | CASSYSGVDGYTF | NA | TRBV7-9 | NA | TRBJ1-2
TGCGCCAGCAGCCAAGTTCGGGGCGTTAGAAATTCACCCCTCCACTTT | CASSQVRGVRNSPLHF | NA | TRBV4-3 | few | TRBJ1-6
TGCGCCAGCTACCCGGGGCTGGAAGAGACCCAGTACTTC | CASYPGLEETQYF | NA | TRBV5-1 | NA | TRBJ2-5
TGTGCCAGCACGAGGGCTAATGAAAAACTGTTTTTT | CASTRANEKLFF | NA | TRBV28 | NA | TRBJ1-4
TGCAGCGTGACTGGGACAGGGGGTTTCTCTATCAACGAGCAGTACTTC | CSVTGTGGFSINEQYF | TRBD1 | TRBV29-1 | NA | TRBJ2-7
TGTGCCAGCAGCGTAGTATCCGAGAACACCGGGGAGCTGTTTTTT | CASSVVSENTGELFF | NA | TRBV9 | NA | TRBJ2-2
TGTGCCAGCAGCTTATCGGCGGGCTCTGGAAACACCATATATTTT | CASSLSAGSGNTIYF | NA | TRBV7-9 | few | TRBJ1-3
TGTGCCAGCAGTCGTCTCCCAGGGATTTCCTACGAGCAGTACTTC | CASSRLPGISYEQYF | NA | TRBV7-9 | few | TRBJ2-7
TGTGCCAGCAGTGGCGGACCGACAGATACGCAGTATTTT | CASSGGPTDTQYF | NA | TRBV6-1 | NA | TRBJ2-3
TGTGCCAGCAGCTTAGTATTCGACGAGCAGTACTTC | CASSLVFDEQYF | NA | TRBV7-9 | few | TRBJ2-7
TGTGCCAGCAGTTTAGGGGGACAGGGAACCTACGAGCAGTACTTC | CASSLGGQGTYEQYF | TRBD1 | TRBV28 | few | TRBJ2-7
TGTGCCATCAGTCTCTTATCCGGGGCCGGTGGGGAGCAGTACTTC | CAISLLSGAGGEQYF | NA | TRBV10-3 | NA | TRBJ2-7
TGTGCCAGCAGCCAAGATAAGAGACAGGCATACGAGCAGTACTTC | CASSQDKRQAYEQYF | NA | TRBV4-2 | NA | TRBJ2-7
TGTGCCAGCAGCGCCAGGATCTACGAGCAGTACTTC | CASSARIYEQYF | NA | TRBV7-2 | few | TRBJ2-7
TGCGCCAGCAATGAGGGCTCCTACAATGAGCAGTTCTTC | CASNEGSYNEQFF | NA | TRBV5-1 | few | TRBJ2-1
TGTGCCAGCAGCTTACAGGGGGTAATACTAGGTCGGGAGACCCAGTACTTC | CASSLQGVILGRETQYF | TRBD1 | TRBV7-9 | NA | TRBJ2-5
TGTGCCAGCAGCTTAGGAGCCACAGAGACCCAGTACTTC | CASSLGATETQYF | NA | TRBV7-9 | NA | TRBJ2-5
TGTGCCAGCAGCGTATCGGGGGGCAATTACGCTGGAAACACCATATATTTT | CASSVSGGNYAGNTIYF | NA | TRBV9 | NA | TRBJ1-3
TGTGCCAGCAGCCCCGCGGGGGGTTCAAATGAAAAACTGTTTTTT | CASSPAGGSNEKLFF | NA | TRBV5-4 | few | TRBJ1-4
TGCGCCAGCAGCTTGGTGGGTCATAGGGACACTGAAGCTTTCTTT | CASSLVGHRDTEAFF | NA | TRBV5-1 | NA | TRBJ1-1
TGTGCCACCAGCAGAGATCGGGGTAGCTCTGGAAACACCATATATTTT | CATSRDRGSSGNTIYF | NA | TRBV15 | NA | TRBJ1-3
TGTGCCAGCAGCTCAACTAATTGGCCGTATTCGAACACCGGGGAGCTGTTTTTT | CASSSTNWPYSNTGELFF | NA | TRBV13 | NA | TRBJ2-2
TGTGCCAGCAGCGTAGGGGGGAGCGGGAGCACAGATACGCAGTATTTT | CASSVGGSGSTDTQYF | NA | TRBV9 | NA | TRBJ2-3
TGCGCCAGCAGCCAAGTGAGGACTAGCGGGAGCGGGGAGCAGTACTTC | CASSQVRTSGSGEQYF | TRBD2 | TRBV4-3 | NA | TRBJ2-7
TGTGCCAGCACCGACGGTCCCTCTCAGGGCTCCTACAATGAGCAGTTCTTC | CASTDGPSQGSYNEQFF | NA | TRBV13 | NA | TRBJ2-1